A selection of T cell receptor beta chains follows, all from one sample in a study of blood T cell repertoires in COVID-19. The data were produced by immunoSEQ multiplex PCR, yet TCRdb's version contains in-frame clones alone and is incomplete. The profile shows roughly 99,000 clones, approximately 90% of them singletons. Sequenced: peripheral blood. These TCRs come from a man in his fifties or sixties with active or convalescent COVID-19. The CDR3 runs from the conserved cysteine through the conserved F or W. The order of the fields is clone size, D gene, J gene, V gene, CDR3 protein, CDR3 DNA. A D gene is named only where the DNA matches it firmly. The size field is filled for only some rows; it gives once, few, many or a size class.

once TRBD1 TRBJ2-7 TRBV5-1 CASSLAFSGQGSYEQYF TGCGCCAGCAGCTTGGCGTTTTCAGGACAGGGTTCCTACGAGCAGTACTTC
. TRBD2 TRBJ2-2 TRBV4-2 CASSQDGASGSTGELFF TGTGCCAGCAGCCAAGACGGGGCTAGCGGGAGCACCGGGGAGCTGTTTTTT
. . TRBJ2-3 TRBV2 CASSGQGGWDTQYF TGTGCCAGCAGTGGCCAGGGTGGGTGGGATACGCAGTATTTT
. . TRBJ2-6 TRBV28 CATKASGANVLTF TGTGCCACCAAAGCCTCTGGGGCCAACGTCCTGACTTTC
few TRBD2 TRBJ2-5 TRBV5-1 CASSLSSGSIETQYF TGCGCCAGCAGCTTGTCGAGCGGGAGTATTGAGACCCAGTACTTC
. . TRBJ1-6 TRBV27 CASSIDTGTRTPLHF TGTGCCAGCAGTATTGATACAGGGACCCGTACACCCCTCCACTTT
. TRBD2 TRBJ2-1 TRBV7-9 CASSLGASGPNNEQFF TGTGCCAGCAGCTTAGGAGCTAGCGGGCCCAACAATGAGCAGTTCTTC
. . TRBJ2-1 TRBV15 CATSRERGSYNEQFF TGTGCCACCAGCAGAGAGCGGGGCTCCTACAATGAGCAGTTCTTC
. TRBD1 TRBJ1-5 TRBV7-9 CASSLAPLGTGFKPQHF TGTGCCAGCAGCTTAGCTCCCCTCGGGACAGGATTTAAGCCCCAGCATTTT
. TRBD2 TRBJ2-5 TRBV3-1/TRBV3-2 CASSQGKRGPRETQYF TGTGCCAGCAGCCAAGGGAAGCGGGGCCCTCGGGAGACCCAGTACTTC
. TRBD2 TRBJ2-3 TRBV29-1 CSAALVGGAGDTQYF TGCAGCGCTGCCCTTGTGGGAGGGGCGGGAGATACGCAGTATTTT
. . TRBJ1-1 TRBV28 CAIKTYRVKNEAFF TGTGCCATTAAGACGTACAGGGTGAAGAATGAAGCTTTCTTT
. TRBD2 TRBJ2-2 TRBV4-2 CASSQDALAGGTGELFF TGTGCCAGCAGCCAAGACGCACTAGCGGGAGGTACCGGGGAGCTGTTTTTT
. . TRBJ2-3 TRBV19 CATTGLTSTDTQYF TGTGCCACCACAGGTTTAACCTCCACAGATACGCAGTATTTT
. . TRBJ1-5 TRBV6-5 CASSRQPYSNQPQHF TGTGCCAGCAGTAGACAGCCTTATAGCAATCAGCCCCAGCATTTT
few . TRBJ1-1 TRBV7-2 CASSPQGRTEAFF TGTGCCAGCAGCCCCCAGGGTAGGACTGAAGCTTTCTTT
. . TRBJ2-1 TRBV25-1 CASSVNYNEQFF TGTGCCAGCAGTGTTAACTACAATGAGCAGTTCTTC
. TRBD1 TRBJ2-7 TRBV15 CATSREGQGYEQYF TGTGCCACCAGCAGGGAGGGACAGGGTTACGAGCAGTACTTC
. TRBD1 TRBJ1-1 TRBV11-2 CASSFDRGTTEAFF TGTGCCAGCAGCTTCGACAGGGGGACCACTGAAGCTTTCTTT
. TRBD2 TRBJ2-7 TRBV7-2 CASSSPTSGPYEQYF TGTGCCAGCAGCTCCCCGACTAGCGGACCTTACGAGCAGTACTTC
. TRBD2 TRBJ2-7 TRBV10-3 CAISVAGEGREQYF TGTGCCATCAGCGTAGCGGGAGAAGGAAGAGAGCAGTACTTC
few . TRBJ2-7 TRBV5-1 CASSLSLQGGTYEQYF TGCGCCAGCAGCTTGAGTCTCCAAGGCGGGACCTACGAGCAGTACTTC
. TRBD2 TRBJ2-1 TRBV27 CASSPSGGNYNEQFF TGTGCCAGCAGCCCCAGCGGGGGCAACTACAATGAGCAGTTCTTC
. . TRBJ2-5 TRBV2 CASSASQNQETQYF TGTGCCAGCAGTGCATCCCAGAACCAAGAGACCCAGTACTTC
. TRBD2 TRBJ2-7 TRBV6-5 CASGLRTSGTYEQYF TGTGCCAGCGGCCTTAGGACTAGCGGAACCTACGAGCAGTACTTC
. . TRBJ1-5 TRBV12-3/TRBV12-4 CASREANNQPQHF TGTGCCAGCAGGGAAGCGAACAATCAGCCCCAGCATTTT
. TRBD1 TRBJ2-7 TRBV11-2 CASSPGTGGPEQYF TGTGCCAGCAGCCCCGGGACAGGCGGCCCCGAGCAGTACTTC
. . TRBJ2-7 TRBV30 CAWSGAYEQYF TGTGCCTGGAGTGGGGCGTACGAGCAGTACTTC
. TRBD2 TRBJ2-5 TRBV7-8 CASSSLAGGSETQYF TGTGCCAGCAGCAGTCTAGCGGGAGGAAGTGAGACCCAGTACTTC
. . TRBJ1-2 TRBV16 CASSQVGASGYTF TGTGCCAGCAGCCAAGTGGGGGCGAGCGGCTACACCTTC
. . TRBJ2-2 TRBV29-1 CSARRQETGELFF TGCAGCGCCAGACGACAGGAAACCGGGGAGCTGTTTTTT
few . TRBJ2-1 TRBV7-8 CASRARRFSSYNEQFF TGTGCCAGCAGGGCCCGGAGGTTTAGCTCCTACAATGAGCAGTTCTTC
. TRBD2 TRBJ2-1 TRBV7-2 CASSLVGLAGGFYEQFF TGTGCCAGCAGCTTAGTAGGGCTAGCGGGAGGGTTTTATGAGCAGTTCTTC
. . TRBJ2-7 TRBV11-2 CASSQSGNEQYF TGTGCCAGCAGCCAGTCAGGCAACGAGCAGTACTTC
. . TRBJ2-7 TRBV15 CATSRDSGRGYEQYF TGTGCCACCAGCAGAGATTCGGGCAGGGGCTACGAGCAGTACTTC
. . TRBJ1-1 TRBV30 CAWRANSNTEAFF TGTGCCTGGAGGGCAAATTCGAACACTGAAGCTTTCTTT
. . TRBJ2-6 TRBV5-1 CASSLLSPGANVLTF TGCGCCAGCAGCTTGTTGAGTCCTGGGGCCAACGTCCTGACTTTC
. . TRBJ2-1 TRBV5-1 CASSLEAGPILGSYNEQFF TGCGCCAGCAGCTTGGAGGCAGGGCCCATCCTTGGCTCCTACAATGAGCAGTTCTTC
. TRBD2 TRBJ2-3 TRBV11-2 CASSFSAGKVDTQYF TGTGCCAGCAGCTTTTCAGCGGGAAAGGTGGATACGCAGTATTTT
. TRBD2 TRBJ2-1 TRBV10-1 CASSKMASGLSEQFF TGCGCCAGCAGTAAGATGGCTAGCGGATTGAGTGAGCAGTTCTTC
once TRBD2 TRBJ2-3 TRBV5-4 CASSLRLAGGTLKGPDTQYF TGTGCCAGCAGCTTGCGTCTAGCGGGGGGAACCCTAAAGGGGCCAGATACGCAGTATTTT
. TRBD1 TRBJ2-5 TRBV3-1/TRBV3-2 CASSQTTPGQIIETQYF TGTGCCAGCAGCCAAACAACTCCGGGACAGATTATAGAGACCCAGTACTTC
. . TRBJ1-1 TRBV5-1 CASSLWGHGDTEAFF TGCGCCAGCAGCTTGTGGGGGCACGGGGACACTGAAGCTTTCTTT
. TRBD1 TRBJ1-1 TRBV5-4 CASNLDRVNTEAFF TGTGCCAGCAACCTGGACAGGGTGAACACTGAAGCTTTCTTT